Reported below is one T cell receptor (beta chain). This clonotype was picked up many times. It has no known antigen specificity. Base qualities were left out, and no much larger clone turns up one base away. The data stem from a study of Graves' ophthalmopathy and Graves' hyperthyroidism (dated by TCRdb to the late 2010s). Background for the entire study: Peripheral blood was collected at initial diagnosis, before any treatment. For independent validation, a separate cohort was made up of fewer than 20 hyperthyroidism patients plus 17 patients who later progressed from hyperthyroidism to ophthalmopathy. The roughly 100 discovery patients were randomly divided into training and test sets at a 7:3 ratio. In five or six hyperthyroidism patients, the T-cell repertoire of thyroid tissue was compared with the T-cell repertoire of blood. After sampling, hyperthyroidism patients received methimazole starting at 30 mg daily, and ophthalmopathy patients received high-dose intravenous methylprednisolone. In total, 135 blood samples were TCR-sequenced: fewer than 50 ophthalmopathy, some 75 hyperthyroidism and some 17 hyperthyroidism-to-ophthalmopathy patients. To explore V-J signatures that separate ophthalmopathy from hyperthyroidism, a discovery set of fewer than 110 patients was enrolled, consisting of approximately 44 with ophthalmopathy and 57 with stable hyperthyroidism. The study used signatures of the TCR beta repertoire to tell Graves' ophthalmopathy apart from Graves' hyperthyroidism and to predict which patients would progress to ophthalmopathy. Overall results and qualifications from the work: Most expanded thyroid clonotypes with a frequency above 0.001 also appeared in blood, which suggests that blood repertoires may reflect the immune response in the thyroid. Sample size was not statistically predetermined, and group allocation was not concealed from the investigators. In validation, the model predicted ophthalmopathy progression with 70.59% sensitivity and 72.22% specificity; fewer than 15 predicted patients were CT-confirmed with GO in a median of approximately 6.5 months. In cross-validation, the 13-signature model distinguished ophthalmopathy from stable hyperthyroidism with 85% to 90% sensitivity and nearly 82% specificity, and in the test set the corresponding values were approximately 80% and 75%.

For repertoire sequencing, TCR beta CDR3 regions were amplified from RNA transcripts. HTBI primers and the Qiagen OneStep RT-PCR kit were used in a first-round RT-PCR, which was followed by a second-round multiplex PCR, size selection and purification. Sequencing of the libraries was carried out on an Illumina HiSeq2000 in paired-end mode with 100 bp reads. Turning to the authors' computational methods: SOAPnuke was used to process the reads, throwing out any read that had adapters, had uncalled bases, had a mean Phred below 15, or lacked an exact constant-primer or identifier match. High-quality paired reads were merged with COPE v1.2.5. Unique nucleotide sequences were defined as clonotypes and aligned to IMGT TRB V, D and J references using MiTCR v1.1. Only V-J combinations with frequency above 0.0001 were analysed, covering 98% to 99.2% of repertoires. A TCR clonal expansion and chaos score per V-J combination was defined as the ratio of F50 clonal expansion to chaos observed in the TCRdist matrix. Features were reduced by Welch's t-statistics and random forest to over 10 V-J combinations, which fed a naive Bayes classifier. The similarity between thyroid and blood repertoires was quantified using the Morisita-Horn index. The public sequencing data were trimmed at Q25 with fastp and processed into clonotypes with MiXCR by TCRdb, which kept only in-frame beta chains. Records with the same CDR3 protein are collapsed into one entry carrying the most frequent genes and DNA. The V and J calls follow TCRdb's processing rather than the paper's. Within this sample are over 500,000 distinct CDR3 sequences, with 20% to 25% of them counted one time only. About 6.6% of the sample belongs to the ten largest clones.

Hyperthyroidism was defined as stable when no progression to ophthalmopathy occurred within 18 months of follow-up. Patients with hyperthyroidism were aged 18 to 65 years, had been newly diagnosed, and had a disease duration of less than 2 months. Patients with other autoimmune diseases, uncontrolled infections, pregnancy or lactation were excluded. Diagnosis relied on clinical symptoms, serum thyroxine, TRAb, thyroid ultrasound and orbital computed tomography. Using Ficoll-Paque density gradient centrifugation, PBMCs were isolated from about 10 ml of fresh peripheral blood. Total RNA was extracted using Trizol reagent, and RNA quality was checked on an Agilent 2100 Bioanalyzer. This receptor was obtained from a woman between 18 and 30 years old with stable Graves' hyperthyroidism. Some clones in this sample may be carry-over from other donors' samples. Donor details come from another sample of the same person, matched by shared clones. Sequences were obtained from peripheral blood.

The DNA is TGTGCCTGGAGTCTCAACGGGGAGCAGTACTTC. This sequence encodes CAWSLNGEQYF. This chain is built from TRBV30 and TRBJ2-7, with no confidently assigned D gene. V sheds 2 bases and J sheds 7 bases, leaving 9 bases between their ends. The CDR1 and CDR2 encoded by the germline V gene (reference sequence) are GTSNPN and SVGIG. The CDR3 sequence holds 11 residues, the cysteine and phenylalanine included. Only the CDR3 DNA is retained, 33 bases long and in frame from the first base.